The 21 T cell receptor beta chains below come from one sample, sequenced in a study of T cells in Graves' hyperthyroidism and ophthalmopathy. RNA transcripts provided the source from which TCR beta CDR3 regions were amplified. In the first-round RT-PCR of the TCR CDR3, the HTBI primer set was used. TCRdb used MiXCR to reprocess the multiplex PCR reads, holding one entry per CDR3 protein. Of hundreds of thousands of distinct CDR3 sequences listed, around 15% are singletons. Sequencing was performed on blood. The receptor set was obtained from a young woman with Graves' hyperthyroidism.

Many counts were recorded for this clonotype. The CDR3 sequence: CASSPRGGSSPLHF. CDR3 sequence (DNA): TGTGCCAGCAGCCCAAGGGGAGGGAGTTCACCCCTCCACTTT. This chain uses TRBV3-1 with TRBJ1-6; possible D gene TRBD1, 5 bases. CDR3 length equals 14 residues. CDR1 is LGHDT, CDR2 YNNKEL, per germline (reference sequence). V lost 4 bases and J 9 bases, leaving 13 bases between the germline ends.

This clonotype has ten or more counts. CDR3 amino acids: CASSQAVRWGLPVNTEAFF. In DNA form, the CDR3 reads TGTGCCAGCAGCCAAGCGGTTCGCTGGGGATTGCCGGTGAACACTGAAGCTTTCTTT. This sequence joins TRBV3-1 and TRBJ1-1; D is unclear. Trimming removed 1 base from V and 0 bases from J, with 21 bases in between. Germline-derived CDR1 and CDR2 are LGHDT and YNNKEL (reference sequence). This CDR3 has 19 amino acids. Combining the CDR3 with reference TRBV3-1 and TRBJ1-1 gives the whole variable domain DTAVSQTPKYLVTQMGNDKSIKCEQNLGHDTMYWYKQDSKKFLKIMFSYNNKELIINETVPNRFSPKSPDKAHLNLHINSLELGDSAVYFCASSQAVRWGLPVNTEAFFGQGTRLTVV.

In this sample, this clonotype turned up many times. The chain uses TRBV15 and TRBJ1-5, with D possibly TRBD1 on 5 matching bases. Germline CDR1 reads LNHNV; CDR2 reads YYDKDF (reference sequence). This CDR3 has 16 residues. Trimming took off 5 bases at V and 4 bases at J, with 18 bases between the two ends. The CDR3 region is CATSPKGRGWNQPQHF. CDR3 DNA: TGTGCCACCAGCCCTAAAGGAAGGGGATGGAATCAGCCCCAGCATTTT. The complete variable domain, with remaining parts taken from reference TRBV15 and TRBJ1-5, reads DAMVIQNPRYQVTQFGKPVTLSCSQTLNHNVMYWYQQKSSQAPKLLFHYYDKDFNNEADTPDNFQSRRPNTSFCFLDIRSPGLGDTAMYLCATSPKGRGWNQPQHFGDGTRLSIL.

The gene calls are TRBV28 and TRBJ2-5; TRBD1 aligns across 7 bases. The length of the CDR3 is 15 residues. The V gene end was trimmed by 5 bases and the J gene end by 9 bases; junction bases not matched to a gene: 15. Germline lookup yields CDR1 MDHEN and CDR2 SYDVKM. CDR3 bases: TGTGCCAGCAGTACCAATTCTAGGGGGCGGTCGGCCCAGTACTTC. Protein: CASSTNSRGRSAQYF.

The rearrangement uses TRBV19 and TRBJ2-5; tentative D call: TRBD2 (6 bases). The germline gives CDR1 LNHDA, CDR2 SQIVND (reference sequence). The V end was cut by 5 bases, the J end by 2 bases, with 24 bases between. This CDR3 is 18 amino acids long. In DNA, the CDR3 is TGTGCCAGTAGTGCTTATTTTGGGCTAGCGCGATCACAAGAGACCCAGTACTTC. It is translated as CASSAYFGLARSQETQYF.

A note on this clonotype: One base away lies a much larger clone, so this may be a sequencing read error. Because it lacks the conserved phenylalanine or tryptophan at the end, this CDR3 is likely a read error. This sequence joins TRBV3-1 and TRBJ2-1; TRBD2 matches at 9 bases. Looked up from germline, CDR1 is LGHDT and CDR2 is YNNKEL (reference sequence). CDR3 length: 14 residues. V lost 8 bases to trimming and J lost 4 bases; unmatched junction nucleotides: 6. The CDR3 nucleotides read TGTGCCAGCGAGATAGCGGGAGCGTACAATGAGCAGTTCCTC. Protein sequence: CASEIAGAYNEQFL.

This chain links TRBV6-1 with TRBJ1-6; weak D call: TRBD1 (5 bases). Looked up from germline, CDR1 is MNHNS and CDR2 is SASEGT. Trimming removed 6 bases from V and 6 bases from J, with 15 bases in between. The CDR3 totals 15 residues. The CDR3 DNA is TGTGCCAGCAGCCGGGACTTTGGGGCTAATTCACCCCTCCACTTT. Translated: CASSRDFGANSPLHF.

The rearrangement joins TRBV4-1 to TRBJ1-1, with a tentative D call TRBD1 (6 bases). Germline V gene sequence: CDR1 MGHRA, CDR2 YSYEKL. The CDR3 loop spans 16 amino acids. The V end was cut by 1 base, the J end by 3 bases, with 15 bases between. CDR3: CASSQVNAGEDTEAFF. CDR3 nucleotide sequence: TGCGCCAGCAGCCAAGTAAATGCAGGGGAGGACACTGAAGCTTTCTTT.

This chain connects TRBV5-5 to TRBJ1-1; D call uncertain. The CDR3 is 14 amino acids. Germline CDR1 SGHKS, CDR2 YYEKEE (reference sequence). Trimming removed 2 bases at V and 5 bases at J, with 13 bases between. The DNA for the CDR3 is TGTGCCAGCAGCTTTCCAATCGATACAACTGAAGCTTTCTTT. Its protein is CASSFPIDTTEAFF.

In its sample, this clonotype was seen a few times. This chain connects TRBV3-1 to TRBJ2-2; TRBD2 aligns across 14 bases. Germline CDR1 is LGHDT and CDR2 is YNNKEL (reference sequence). The CDR3 has 17 residues. J was trimmed by 4 bases and V by 6 bases; bases with no gene match: 7. CDR3 sequence: CASSKTSGRVGTGELFF. The CDR3 region has the DNA TGTGCCAGCAGTAAGACTAGCGGGAGGGTCGGCACCGGGGAGCTGTTTTTT.

This clonotype has at least ten counts. This rearrangement joins TRBV15 to TRBJ1-1, with D possibly TRBD1 on 6 matching bases. This CDR3 has 15 residues. The V and J ends lost 2 bases and 1 base respectively, with 11 bases between them. Per germline, CDR1 LNHNV and CDR2 YYDKDF (reference sequence). The CDR3 sequence: CATSRNRDENTEAFF. The CDR3 DNA reads TGTGCCACCAGCAGAAACAGGGATGAGAACACTGAAGCTTTCTTT.

This clonotype was seen a few times. V gene TRBV6-1 combines with J gene TRBJ2-1; TRBD2 matches 9 bases. Germline V gives CDR1 MNHNS, CDR2 SASEGT. The trim removed 5 bases at V and 10 bases at J, leaving 9 bases unmatched. The CDR3 runs 14 residues. CDR3 region: CASSFLAGVAEQFF. In nucleotides, the CDR3 is TGTGCCAGCAGTTTTTTAGCGGGAGTGGCCGAGCAGTTCTTC.

To note about this clonotype: Germline is not matched at one junction end, which may reflect a read error. The chain couples TRBV20-1 to TRBJ2-1; 10 nucleotides match TRBD2. Germline CDR1 DFQATT, CDR2 SNEGSKA (reference sequence). CDR3 length equals 15 residues. This CDR3 is CSANSGRSSCNEQSF. The CDR3 DNA reads as TGCAGTGCTAATAGCGGGAGGAGCTCCTGCAATGAGCAGTCCTTC.

This clonotype showed up many times. The chain is built from TRBV27 and TRBJ2-7; TRBD2 matches 11 bases. After removal of 5 bases from V and 2 bases from J, the junction contained 5 bases not matched to a gene. The CDR3 is 15 residues long. CDR1 MNHEY and CDR2 SMNVEV come from the germline V gene (reference sequence). In DNA form, the CDR3 reads TGTGCCAGCAGTGTAGCGGGAGGGAGGACCTACGAGCAGTACTTC. It encodes CASSVAGGRTYEQYF.

The CDR3 is CASSQDPGPTYNEQFF. As DNA, the CDR3 is TGCGCCAGCAGCCAAGATCCAGGGCCTACCTACAATGAGCAGTTCTTC. This sequence joins TRBV4-1 and TRBJ2-1, with D possibly TRBD1 on 5 matching bases. Germline assignment: CDR1 MGHRA and CDR2 YSYEKL. V was cut by 0 bases and J by 2 bases, with 11 bases left in between. CDR3 length: 16 amino acids.

The sample holds many counts of this clonotype. V and J are TRBV20-1 and TRBJ2-7; 11 nucleotides line up with TRBD1. The germline V gene encodes CDR1 DFQATT and CDR2 SNEGSKA (reference sequence). The CDR3 has 15 amino acids. The V segment lost 3 bases and the J segment 0 bases; nucleotides outside the gene matches: 4. The CDR3 bases are TGCAGTGCTAGCCCCGGGACAGGGGGCTCCTACGAGCAGTACTTC. Its translation: CSASPGTGGSYEQYF.

This clonotype was recorded a few times. The J gene is TRBJ2-7, the V gene TRBV30; D is possibly TRBD1 or TRBD2 (5 bases each). The V gene lost 6 bases and the J gene lost 0 bases, with 15 bases spanning the gap. CDR1 is GTSNPN and CDR2 is SVGIG in the germline V gene (reference sequence). There are 14 residues in the CDR3. The CDR3 loop reads CACGAGYPSYEQYF. The CDR3 DNA is TGTGCCTGCGGGGCAGGGTATCCCTCCTACGAGCAGTACTTC. The full variable domain, rest sourced from reference TRBV30 and TRBJ2-7, is SQTIHQWPATLVQPVGSPLSLECTVEGTSNPNLYWYRQAAGRGLQLLFYSVGIGQISSEVPQNLSASRPQDRQFILSSKKLLLSDSGFYLCACGAGYPSYEQYFGPGTRLTVT.

For the CDR3, the DNA is TGTGCCAGCAGCCAACGGGGGCCTCAGGAGCAGTACTTC. Its protein is CASSQRGPQEQYF. This chain uses TRBV3-1 with TRBJ2-7; the D call may be TRBD1 or TRBD2 (6 bases each). CDR1 and CDR2 (germline): LGHDT, YNNKEL (reference sequence). The CDR3 spans 13 residues. V was cut by 2 bases and J by 7 bases, with 12 bases left in between.

Ten or more counts support this clonotype. This sequence joins TRBV30 and TRBJ1-5; 7 positions match TRBD1. The CDR3 is 19 residues long. Losses at the gene ends were 3 bases for V and 1 base for J; bases not matched to a gene: 18. CDR1 and CDR2 (germline): GTSNPN, SVGIG (reference sequence). The CDR3 nucleotides read TGTGCCTGGAGCCCCCGCCTGACAGGGCTCGGTATGAGCAATCAGCCCCAGCATTTT. It translates to CAWSPRLTGLGMSNQPQHF.

On this clonotype: A much bigger clone sits one base away, suggesting this may be a read error. V and J are TRBV3-1 and TRBJ2-5, with a tentative D call TRBD1 (5 bases). This CDR3 region has 16 residues. V gave up 1 base and J gave up 2 bases, with 14 bases separating them. Looked up from germline, CDR1 is LGHDT and CDR2 is YNNKEL (reference sequence). For the CDR3, the DNA is TGTGCCAGCAGCCAAGTCATCTTTCGGACACAAGAGACCCAGTACTTC. As protein: CASSQVIFRTQETQYF.

This clonotype was seen a handful of times. V is TRBV6-5 and J is TRBJ2-1, with a weak D call TRBD2 (6 bases). V lost 0 bases and J lost 0, with 15 bases in between. CDR3 length: 18 residues. The germline V gene has CDR1 MNHEY and CDR2 SVGAGI. As DNA, the CDR3 is TGTGCCAGCAGTTACTCGACGCTAGCGCGGAGCTCCTACAATGAGCAGTTCTTC. This encodes CASSYSTLARSSYNEQFF.